These T cell receptor beta chains were read from a single sample in a study of lymphopenia after photon versus proton radiotherapy. The method was immunoSEQ multiplex PCR; TCRdb's version includes in-frame clones alone and lacks a portion of them. The table records about 68,000 clones, roughly 90% of them present only once. Here the sequenced sample was peripheral blood, taken from a patient treated with photon-based radiotherapy. These receptors came from a woman between 65 and 79 years old with pancreatic cancer. CDR3s include the opening cysteine and the closing phenylalanine or tryptophan. Fields, in order: D gene, J gene, clone size, V gene, CDR3 protein, CDR3 DNA. D genes are given only for firm matches. Only some rows state a clone size, as once, few, many or a class for expanded clones.

>NA|TRBJ2-3|NA|TRBV7-9
CASSFEGRATDTQYF
TGTGCCAGCAGCTTCGAAGGCAGGGCCACAGATACGCAGTATTTT
>TRBD1|TRBJ2-7|NA|TRBV7-2
CASSLAPGQGGEQYF
TGTGCCAGCAGCTTAGCACCGGGACAGGGAGGCGAGCAGTACTTC
>TRBD2|TRBJ2-1|once|TRBV7-9
CASSSLGLAGIEQFF
TGTGCCAGCAGCTCCCTGGGACTAGCGGGCATTGAGCAGTTCTTC
>NA|TRBJ1-6|NA|TRBV30
CAWSYDRLGNSPLHF
TGTGCCTGGAGTTACGACAGGTTGGGGAATTCACCCCTCCACTTT
>NA|TRBJ1-1|NA|TRBV18
CATSQGTNTEAFF
TGTGCCACCTCCCAAGGAACGAACACTGAAGCTTTCTTT
>TRBD2|TRBJ2-2|NA|TRBV28
CASSLTSGMGTGELFF
TGTGCCAGCAGTTTAACTAGCGGGATGGGCACCGGGGAGCTGTTTTTT
>NA|TRBJ2-5|NA|TRBV28
CASRSETQYF
TGTGCCAGCAGGTCGGAGACCCAGTACTTC
>NA|TRBJ1-2|NA|TRBV7-2
CASSATANYGYTF
TGTGCCAGCAGCGCGACAGCTAACTATGGCTACACCTTC
>TRBD2|TRBJ2-1|NA|TRBV6-6
CASSYLLSAGAHEQFF
TGTGCCAGCAGTTACCTACTATCAGCGGGAGCCCATGAGCAGTTCTTC
>TRBD1|TRBJ1-1|NA|TRBV5-1
CASSPRTGGMNTEAFF
TGCGCCAGCAGCCCACGGACAGGGGGCATGAACACTGAAGCTTTCTTT
>TRBD1|TRBJ2-7|NA|TRBV6-1
CASILGTGGNEQYF
TGTGCCAGCATCCTGGGGACAGGGGGCAACGAGCAGTACTTC
>TRBD1|TRBJ1-1|NA|TRBV6-5
CASSYSRQGGTEAFF
TGTGCCAGCAGTTACTCTCGACAGGGCGGCACTGAAGCTTTCTTT
>NA|TRBJ2-2|NA|TRBV5-1
CASSTRDQELFF
TGCGCCAGCAGCACCCGGGACCAGGAGCTGTTTTTT
>TRBD2|TRBJ2-7|NA|TRBV7-9
CASSVSGTSDYEQYF
TGTGCCAGCAGCGTTTCCGGGACTAGCGACTACGAGCAGTACTTC
>TRBD1|TRBJ1-1|NA|TRBV18
CASSPWAGGTEAFF
TGTGCCAGCTCTCCCTGGGCAGGGGGGACTGAAGCTTTCTTT
>NA|TRBJ2-1|NA|TRBV9
CASSETSGGNNEQFF
TGTGCCAGCAGCGAGACCAGCGGAGGTAACAATGAGCAGTTCTTC
>TRBD2|TRBJ2-3|NA|TRBV29-1
CSVREGGGGDTQYF
TGCAGCGTTCGGGAGGGAGGAGGCGGAGATACGCAGTATTTT
>TRBD1|TRBJ2-7|NA|TRBV5-4
CASSWDRGAYEQYF
TGTGCCAGCAGCTGGGACAGGGGGGCCTACGAGCAGTACTTC
>NA|TRBJ1-1|NA|TRBV7-2
CASSLQGSSTEAFF
TGTGCCAGCAGCCTACAGGGTTCGAGTACTGAAGCTTTCTTT
>NA|TRBJ2-5|NA|TRBV20-1
CSASQETQYF
TGCAGTGCTAGCCAAGAGACCCAGTACTTC
>NA|TRBJ2-4|NA|TRBV7-9
CASSSYQGSTLLAKNIQYF
TGTGCCAGCAGTTCATACCAGGGTTCTACCCTCCTAGCCAAAAACATTCAGTACTTC
>NA|TRBJ2-7|NA|TRBV10-2
CASSSIRSYEQYF
TGCGCCAGCAGTTCGATACGATCCTACGAGCAGTACTTC
>NA|TRBJ2-7|NA|TRBV7-4
CASSYQPYEQYF
TGTGCCAGCAGCTACCAACCCTACGAGCAGTACTTC
>NA|TRBJ1-2|NA|TRBV6-5
CASSPRGGNYGYTF
TGTGCCAGCAGTCCCCGTGGCGGGAACTATGGCTACACCTTC
>NA|TRBJ1-2|NA|TRBV19
CASSDKVGYGDGYTF
TGTGCCAGTAGTGATAAGGTGGGGTACGGGGACGGCTACACCTTC
>NA|TRBJ2-5|NA|TRBV11-2
CASSLAGSQETQYF
TGTGCCAGCAGCTTAGCCGGCAGTCAAGAGACCCAGTACTTC
>NA|TRBJ2-7|NA|TRBV11-2
CASSLGAGQPYEQYF
TGTGCCAGCAGCTTAGGGGCGGGACAGCCCTACGAGCAGTACTTC
>NA|TRBJ2-4|once|TRBV18
CASSLLSGWENIQYF
TGTGCCAGCTCACTCCTTAGTGGGTGGGAAAACATTCAGTACTTC
>NA|TRBJ1-2|NA|TRBV28
CASSSRARLYGYTF
TGTGCCAGCTCCTCACGAGCCCGCCTCTATGGCTACACCTTC
>NA|TRBJ2-7|once|TRBV6-5
CASSYSQTYEQYF
TGTGCCAGCAGTTATTCCCAAACCTACGAGCAGTACTTC
>TRBD1|TRBJ2-3|NA|TRBV14
CASSPGGHSSTDTQYF
TGTGCCAGCAGCCCAGGGGGACACTCCTCCACAGATACGCAGTATTTT
>TRBD2|TRBJ2-7|NA|TRBV28
CASSFPIQAGAEYEQYF
TGTGCCAGCAGTTTCCCGATCCAGGCGGGAGCGGAATACGAGCAGTACTTC
>TRBD2|TRBJ2-7|NA|TRBV7-8
CASSVSGKTYEQYF
TGTGCCAGCAGCGTTAGCGGGAAAACCTACGAGCAGTACTTC
>NA|TRBJ2-7|NA|TRBV12-5
CASGLVLGTTYEQYF
TGTGCTAGTGGTTTGGTACTGGGGACAACCTACGAGCAGTACTTC
>TRBD1|TRBJ1-5|NA|TRBV19
CASKLTGTNQPQHF
TGTGCCAGTAAGCTGACAGGGACCAATCAGCCCCAGCATTTT
>NA|TRBJ1-2|NA|TRBV5-5
CASSQGLGYGYTF
TGTGCCAGCAGCCAAGGACTGGGCTATGGCTACACCTTC
>NA|TRBJ2-7|few|TRBV7-3
CASSYRQGGEQYF
TGTGCCAGCAGCTACCGACAGGGAGGCGAGCAGTACTTC
>NA|TRBJ2-2|NA|TRBV5-1
CASSLGGKLAGELFF
TGCGCCAGCAGCTTGGGGGGGAAGCTGGCCGGGGAGCTGTTTTTT
>NA|TRBJ2-5|NA|TRBV7-2
CASSPQGRETQYF
TGTGCCAGCAGCCCTCAAGGAAGGGAGACCCAGTACTTC
>NA|TRBJ2-7|NA|TRBV2
CASSIYSYEQYF
TGTGCCAGCAGCATTTACTCCTACGAGCAGTACTTC
>NA|TRBJ1-4|NA|TRBV19
CASSVGQSNEKLFF
TGTGCCAGTAGTGTCGGGCAGAGTAATGAAAAACTGTTTTTT